One and the same sample provided the 20 T cell receptor beta chains below, sequenced in a study of T-cell reconstitution after alpha-beta-depleted transplantation in children. Unique molecular identifiers tagged the TCRbeta library. Each CDR3 protein gets one entry after TCRdb re-called the PCR reads with MiXCR. The data show fewer than 700,000 distinct CDR3 sequences, with under 25% seen just once and about 14% held by the top ten. This material consisted of PBMCs, mostly from graft donor cells, taken 360 days after TCRalphabeta/CD19-depleted stem cell transplant. These receptors originate from a boy in the first two years of life who had a stem cell transplant for acute myeloid leukemia, so the T cells may come from the graft donor.

V usage is TRBV12-3 or TRBV12-4 and J usage is TRBJ1-3; D ambiguous. The V and J ends lost 6 bases and 5 bases respectively, with 23 bases between them. The CDR3 extends over 17 amino acids. This CDR3 reads CASSLIRSGNPRNTIYF. CDR3 in DNA: TGTGCCAGCAGCCTCATTAGGAGCGGTAATCCTAGAAACACCATATATTTT.

The table lists this clonotype with many counts. The genes are TRBV20-1 and TRBJ2-3, with TRBD2 as a possible D gene (6 bases). The CDR3 runs to 14 residues. V lost 5 bases, J lost 3 bases, and 15 bases lay in between. Germline lookup yields CDR1 DFQATT and CDR2 SNEGSKA (reference sequence). DNA of the CDR3: TGCAGTGCTGTTGCGGGGCGAGGAACAGATACGCAGTATTTT. Its protein is CSAVAGRGTDTQYF.

This clonotype has a count of ten or more. V gene TRBV29-1 combines with J gene TRBJ2-1; D not certain. Germline lookup yields CDR1 SQVTM and CDR2 ANQGSEA. The CDR3 is 13 residues long. Trimming pared 3 bases from V and 4 bases from J, leaving 10 bases between. The chain's CDR3 is CSVEGRYYNEQFF. Here the CDR3 DNA reads TGCAGCGTTGAGGGCAGGTATTACAATGAGCAGTTCTTC.

This chain joins TRBV11-2 and TRBJ2-7; D gene uncertain. Trimming left V 1 base short and J 1 base short, with 8 bases between. The CDR3 contains 14 residues. Germline V CDR1 and CDR2: SGHAT, FQNNGV. CDR3 region: CASSLVSSSYEQYV. The CDR3 DNA sequence: TGTGCCAGCAGCTTAGTCTCTAGTTCCTACGAGCAGTACGTC.

This clonotype was seen only a few times. The rearrangement joins TRBV7-2 to TRBJ1-6; D unclear. CDR1 SGHTA and CDR2 FQGNSA come from the germline V gene. CDR3 length equals 16 residues. V was cut by 3 bases and J by 2 bases, with 11 bases left in between. The CDR3 spells CASSFQQIAYNSPLHF. The DNA for the CDR3 is TGTGCCAGCAGCTTTCAACAGATAGCCTATAATTCACCCCTCCACTTT.

This clonotype was found once. The rearrangement uses TRBV12-2 and TRBJ2-1; TRBD1, the table's D call, was not compared with the DNA. TRBV12-2 is assigned pseudogene status. CDR3 size: 18 residues. The CDR3 is CASRLAPTGVGRDNEQFF. DNA for the CDR3: TGTGCAAGTCGCTTAGCCCCTACAGGGGTTGGACGTGACAATGAGCAGTTCTTC.

The gene calls are TRBV12-5 and TRBJ2-3; D not resolved. The CDR3 runs to 15 residues. The V gene lost 6 bases and the J gene lost 1 base, with 14 bases spanning the gap. From germline, CDR1 is LGHNT and CDR2 FRNRAP. Here the CDR3 reads CASGPTSGRTDTQYF. In DNA form, the CDR3 reads TGTGCTAGTGGCCCAACGTCCGGGCGCACAGATACGCAGTATTTT.

This clonotype was seen many times. The chain uses TRBV5-8 and TRBJ1-6, with 7 positions matching TRBD1. This CDR3 contains 15 residues. The junction had 3 bases not matched to a gene; V was cut back by 0 bases and J by 6 bases. Germline CDR1 and CDR2: SGHTS and YDEGEE. The CDR3 DNA follows: TGTGCCAGCAGCTTGGGGCGACAGGGTAATTCACCCCTCCACTTT. It encodes CASSLGRQGNSPLHF.

The V call is TRBV7-7, the J call TRBJ2-3; possible D gene TRBD2, 7 bases. Trimming cost V 3 bases and J 11 bases, with 18 bases left between them. The CDR3 contains 14 residues. Per the germline V gene, CDR1 is SSHAT and CDR2 is FNYEAQ (reference sequence). The CDR3 protein is CASSFRGGAGRQYF. The CDR3 DNA follows: TGTGCCAGCAGCTTCCGAGGGGGGGCCGGGAGGCAGTATTTT.

V is TRBV28 and J is TRBJ1-4, with TRBD1 matching 8 bases. The CDR3 is 15 amino acids. J lost 7 bases, V lost 4 bases, and 8 bases had no gene match. Germline CDR1 MDHEN, CDR2 SYDVKM. CDR3 sequence reads: CASSSLGTGGEKLFF. In DNA, the CDR3 is TGTGCCAGCAGTTCCCTAGGGACAGGTGGTGAAAAACTGTTTTTT. The full variable domain, with the rest looked up from reference TRBV28 and TRBJ1-4, is DVKVTQSSRYLVKRTGEKVFLECVQDMDHENMFWYRQDPGLGLRLIYFSYDVKMKEKGDIPEGYSVSREKKERFSLILESASTNQTSMYLCASSSLGTGGEKLFFGSGTQLSVL.

Ten or more counts support this clonotype. The chain carries TRBV5-1 and TRBJ2-1; D perhaps matches TRBD2 (6 bases). Germline V CDR1 and CDR2: SGHRS, YFSETQ. The V end was cut by 0 bases, the J end by 4 bases, with 8 bases between. The CDR3 totals 14 residues. DNA of the CDR3: TGCGCCAGCAGCTTGGGGGGGGAGTACAATGAGCAGTTCTTC. This codes for CASSLGGEYNEQFF. The variable domain in full, with the rest retrieved from reference TRBV5-1 and TRBJ2-1, is KAGVTQTPRYLIKTRGQQVTLSCSPISGHRSVSWYQQTPGQGLQFLFEYFSETQRNKGNFPGRFSGRQFSNSRSEMNVSTLELGDSALYLCASSLGGEYNEQFFGPGTRLTVL.

There are a few counts of this clonotype. The chain is built from TRBV9 and TRBJ2-3; 10 bases align to TRBD2. The CDR3 sequence is 17 residues long. Germline lookup yields CDR1 SGDLS and CDR2 YYNGEE. V shed 3 bases and J 0 bases; nucleotides not matched to a gene: 7. The CDR3 is CASSAAVAGGSTDTQYF. The DNA for the CDR3 is TGTGCCAGCAGCGCAGCCGTAGCGGGGGGTAGCACAGATACGCAGTATTTT.

About this clonotype: One end of the junction varies from germline; a read error may be responsible. The rearrangement joins TRBV6-5 to TRBJ1-2; maybe TRBD1 (6 bases). The CDR3 has 10 residues. Germline V gene sequence: CDR1 MNHEY, CDR2 SVGAGI. This CDR3 reads CPAGAEGYTF. CDR3 nucleotide sequence: TGCCCCGCGGGGGCCGAGGGCTACACCTTC.

This clonotype was seen at least ten times. This rearrangement joins TRBV20-1 to TRBJ2-7; D possibly corresponds to TRBD1 (5 bases). The germline V and J ends were trimmed by 6 bases and 2 bases, with 17 bases remaining between them. Germline V gives CDR1 DFQATT, CDR2 SNEGSKA (reference sequence). The CDR3 contains 14 residues. This CDR3 is CSATTPDKPYEQYV. In DNA form, the CDR3 reads TGCAGTGCCACCACGCCGGACAAACCCTACGAGCAGTACGTC.

The chain combines TRBV12-3 or TRBV12-4 with TRBJ2-6; D may be TRBD1 (6 bases). V lost 5 bases and J 0 bases, leaving 14 bases between the germline ends. The CDR3 is 17 residues long. CDR3 sequence (DNA): TGTGCCAGCAGTATCAGGGGATTGGGCTCTGGGGCCAACGTCCTGACTTTC. This gives the protein CASSIRGLGSGANVLTF.

This clonotype showed up just a few times. The J gene is TRBJ2-5, the V gene TRBV10-3, with D possibly matching TRBD2 (5 bases). The CDR3 is made up of 15 amino acids. Trimming left V 10 bases short and J 4 bases short, with 22 bases between. Germline V gives CDR1 ENHRY, CDR2 SYGVKD. The CDR3: CASASGNLEGETQYF. CDR3 DNA sequence: TGTGCCAGCGCTTCGGGGAATCTAGAGGGAGAGACCCAGTACTTC.

The chain is built from TRBV12-3 or TRBV12-4 and TRBJ2-7; D possibly matches TRBD1 or TRBD2 (5 bases each). The CDR3 runs to 14 residues. Trimming removed 2 bases at V and 5 bases at J, with 13 bases between. The CDR3 spells CASSLTRDGDEQYF. CDR3 DNA sequence: TGTGCCAGCAGTTTAACCAGGGACGGTGACGAGCAGTACTTC.

This sequence joins TRBV5-1 and TRBJ2-7; possibly TRBD1 for D (5 bases). The CDR3 loop spans 14 amino acids. The germline gives CDR1 SGHRS, CDR2 YFSETQ. Deletions cut 3 bases from V and 2 bases from J, with 12 bases between. In DNA, the CDR3 is TGCGCCAGCAGCTCAAGCGACAGCACCTACGAGCAGTACTTC. It is translated as CASSSSDSTYEQYF. Full variable domain (remainder filled in from reference TRBV5-1 and TRBJ2-7): KAGVTQTPRYLIKTRGQQVTLSCSPISGHRSVSWYQQTPGQGLQFLFEYFSETQRNKGNFPGRFSGRQFSNSRSEMNVSTLELGDSALYLCASSSSDSTYEQYFGPGTRLTVT.

In its sample, this clonotype was seen a few times. This chain connects TRBV24-1 to TRBJ2-7; 8 bases align to TRBD1. CDR1 is KGHDR and CDR2 is SFDVKD in the germline V gene. The CDR3 is 19 residues long. J lost 3 bases, V lost 6 bases, and 21 bases had no gene match. CDR3 amino acids: CATSIVRRRRDRPFYEQYV. CDR3 nucleotide sequence: TGTGCCACCAGTATCGTTAGAAGAAGGCGGGACAGGCCCTTCTACGAGCAGTACGTC.

The chain links TRBV9 to TRBJ2-3; 8 positions match TRBD2. Germline lookup yields CDR1 SGDLS and CDR2 YYNGEE. CDR3 length: 16 amino acids. V was clipped by 4 bases and J by 0 bases; unmatched bases: 7. CDR3 loop: CASSPGTRISTDTQYF. In DNA form, the CDR3 reads TGTGCCAGCAGCCCCGGGACTAGGATTAGCACAGATACGCAGTATTTT.